Included here is one T cell receptor (beta chain) sequence, with context. Its antigen is unidentified. CDR1 and CDR2 from the germline V gene are MNHNS and SASEGT. Trimming took off 5 bases at V and 4 bases at J, with 13 bases between the two ends. This CDR3 contains 14 residues. The data are from a study of OX40 agonist ivuxolimab in advanced cancers. Study in general: At 82.7% male, the cohort had a mean age of about 60 years, ranging from roughly 23 to 80. Regarding the study as a whole: Determination of antigen specificity was not performed for the expanded peripheral T cells.

Some clones are missing from TCRdb's copy, which holds only in-frame ones; the method was immunoSEQ multiplex PCR. The table shows around 79,000 clones, with roughly nine tenths occurring only once. The sample in question was CD4+ or CD8+ T cells sorted from blood, obtained in a trial of the OX40 agonist ivuxolimab. This receptor was taken from an adult with an advanced solid tumor such as melanoma, head and neck, liver or kidney cancer. This rearrangement joins TRBV6-1 to TRBJ2-3; D call uncertain. Here the CDR3 DNA reads TGTGCCAGCAGTCTCCTGAGGACCTCAGATACGCAGTATTTT. Protein product: CASSLLRTSDTQYF.